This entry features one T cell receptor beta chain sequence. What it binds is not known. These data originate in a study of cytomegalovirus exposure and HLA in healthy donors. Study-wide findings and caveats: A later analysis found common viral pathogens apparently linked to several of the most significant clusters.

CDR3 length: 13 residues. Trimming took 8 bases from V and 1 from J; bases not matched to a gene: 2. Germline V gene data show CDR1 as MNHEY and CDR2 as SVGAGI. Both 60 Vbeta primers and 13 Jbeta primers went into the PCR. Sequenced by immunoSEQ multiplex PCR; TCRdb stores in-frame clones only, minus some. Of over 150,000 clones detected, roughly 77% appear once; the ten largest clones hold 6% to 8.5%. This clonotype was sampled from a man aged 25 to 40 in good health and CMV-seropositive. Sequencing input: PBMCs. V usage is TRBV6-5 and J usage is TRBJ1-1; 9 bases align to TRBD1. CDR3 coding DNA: TGTGCCAGCGGACAGGGGCCGAACACTGAAGCTTTCTTT. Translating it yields CASGQGPNTEAFF.